Presented here are 10 T cell receptor beta chains from one specimen sequenced in a study of blood T cell repertoires in COVID-19. Using immunoSEQ multiplex PCR, the repertoire was profiled, and TCRdb retains in-frame clones only, with some absent. The sample includes approximately 89,000 clones, more than 65% of them seen just once. The sample taken for sequencing was peripheral blood. These receptors all stem from a man aged 65 to 79 with COVID-19, enrolled during active disease.

The table lists this clone with a count of one. The chain is built from TRBV18 and TRBJ2-7; D is unresolved. Germline V gives CDR1 KGHSH, CDR2 LQKENI. V was pared by 4 bases and J by 1 base, with 11 bases between. The CDR3 runs to 14 residues. The CDR3 coding sequence is TGTGCCAGCTCACTCTCCACTGAGTCCTACGAGCAGTACTTC. Residues: CASSLSTESYEQYF.

This clone came up once. V is TRBV7-2 and J is TRBJ2-1, with a possible D match to TRBD1 (6 bases). From germline, CDR1 is SGHTA and CDR2 FQGNSA. Trimming took 6 bases from V and 4 from J, leaving 10 bases between them. The CDR3 has 13 amino acids. The CDR3 bases are TGTGCCAGCAGACTGACAGGTTACAATGAGCAGTTCTTC. Amino acid sequence: CASRLTGYNEQFF.

This chain links TRBV5-8 with TRBJ2-7; 8 nucleotides match TRBD2. The V gene end was trimmed by 2 bases and the J gene end by 5 bases; junction bases not matched to a gene: 6. Germline assignment: CDR1 SGHTS and CDR2 YDEGEE. The CDR3 is 14 amino acids. CDR3 in DNA: TGTGCCAGCAGCTTCCTACGGGAGGGAAACGAGCAGTACTTC. Translated: CASSFLREGNEQYF. Looking up the rest from reference TRBV5-8 and TRBJ2-7 gives the full variable domain: EAGVTQSPTHLIKTRGQQATLRCSPISGHTSVYWYQQALGLGLQFLLWYDEGEERNRGNFPPRFSGRQFPNYSSELNVNALELEDSALYLCASSFLREGNEQYFGPGTRLTVT.

The chain uses TRBV19 and TRBJ2-1; 14 bases are a match to TRBD2. The CDR3 contains 16 residues. Trimming at V came to 5 bases and at J to 6 bases, leaving 6 bases not matched to a gene. Germline CDR1 and CDR2: LNHDA and SQIVND (reference sequence). The CDR3 bases are TGTGCCAGTAGTTCCCCGACTAGCGGGAGGGCCAATGAGCAGTTCTTC. Protein product: CASSSPTSGRANEQFF.

In this sample, this clone turned up once. The chain carries TRBV7-9 and TRBJ2-3; D is ambiguous. Germline CDR1 is SEHNR and CDR2 is FQNEAQ (reference sequence). With 5 bases removed from V and 4 bases from J, the gap between germline ends came to 10 bases. This CDR3 contains 13 residues. The CDR3 loop reads CASSTIGADTQYF. As DNA, the CDR3 is TGTGCCAGCAGCACTATTGGTGCAGATACGCAGTATTTT.

The chain uses TRBV2 and TRBJ2-2; D may be TRBD2 (5 bases). There are 14 residues in the CDR3. Trimming took off 7 bases at V and 2 bases at J, with 11 bases between the two ends. Germline values: CDR1 SNHLY, CDR2 FYNNEI. The DNA for the CDR3 is TGTGCCAGCACCTCGGAGGTAAACACCGGGGAGCTGTTTTTT. It yields the protein CASTSEVNTGELFF.

This clone occurred many times. The chain has TRBV7-9 and TRBJ1-1; D gene uncertain. The CDR3 consists of 14 residues. Trimming stripped 1 base from V and 2 bases from J, with 8 bases between. Per germline, CDR1 SEHNR and CDR2 FQNEAQ (reference sequence). CDR3 sequence reads: CASSLVGRNTEAFF. The CDR3 DNA follows: TGTGCCAGCAGCTTAGTAGGGAGAAACACTGAAGCTTTCTTT.

The chain couples TRBV4-1 to TRBJ1-5; 12 bases align to TRBD1. CDR1 MGHRA and CDR2 YSYEKL come from the germline V gene. The CDR3 runs to 17 residues. J lost 5 bases, V lost 4 bases, and 9 bases had no gene match. The DNA for the CDR3 is TGCGCCAGCAGCCCTGACCCGGGACAGGGGGCACATCAGCCCCAGCATTTT. Amino acids: CASSPDPGQGAHQPQHF.

This clone was found a few times. V usage is TRBV7-2 and J usage is TRBJ2-5, with TRBD1 identical over 7 bases. CDR1 and CDR2 (germline): SGHTA, FQGNSA. The V segment lost 4 bases and the J segment 5 bases; nucleotides outside the gene matches: 7. This CDR3 spans 14 amino acids. The CDR3 sequence is CASSSRQGWETQYF. Here the CDR3 DNA reads TGTGCCAGCAGCTCCAGACAGGGCTGGGAGACCCAGTACTTC.

The chain employs TRBV7-2 and TRBJ1-6; D gene unclear. Germline V gene lookup returns CDR1 SGHTA and CDR2 FQGNSA. V dropped 0 bases and J dropped 0 bases, with 12 bases sitting between them. The CDR3 is 18 residues long. This chain's CDR3 is CASSLALAGSSYNSPLHF. CDR3 in DNA: TGTGCCAGCAGCTTAGCGTTGGCCGGGAGCTCCTATAATTCACCCCTCCACTTT.